The next 26 T cell receptor beta chains were all read from a single sample in a study of blood T cell repertoires in COVID-19. Assay: immunoSEQ multiplex PCR; the TCRdb copy retains only in-frame clones and omits some. The sample has around 220,000 clones; over 75% are singletons. Material for sequencing was peripheral blood. Receptors were obtained from a woman aged 35 to 49 who had recovered from COVID-19.

The chain has TRBV9 and TRBJ2-3; 15 bases line up with TRBD2. The CDR3 runs to 18 residues. From germline, CDR1 is SGDLS and CDR2 YYNGEE. With V trimmed by 4 bases and J by 1 base, 7 bases remained unmatched. Written as DNA, the CDR3 is TGTGCCAGCAGCCCGCGGACTAGCGGGAGGGTGCGCACAGATACGCAGTATTTT. Residues: CASSPRTSGRVRTDTQYF.

The chain links TRBV11-2 to TRBJ2-3, with 11 bases identical to TRBD2. Per the germline V gene, CDR1 is SGHAT and CDR2 is FQNNGV. Germline trimming cut 1 base from V and 2 bases from J; bases unmatched to any gene: 5. The CDR3 consists of 17 residues. The CDR3 loop is CASSLALGLAVTDTQYF. CDR3 in DNA: TGTGCCAGCAGCTTAGCCTTGGGACTAGCGGTCACAGATACGCAGTATTTT.

This chain uses TRBV5-1 with TRBJ2-1, with 7 bases matching TRBD1. Germline V lookup: CDR1 SGHRS, CDR2 YFSETQ. After removal of 4 bases from V and 9 bases from J, the junction contained 10 bases not matched to a gene. This CDR3 spans 14 amino acids. CDR3: CASSQSTGWIEQFF. The CDR3, as DNA: TGCGCCAGCAGCCAGTCGACAGGGTGGATTGAGCAGTTCTTC.

This clone occurred once. The chain is built from TRBV9 and TRBJ1-4; D not resolved. This CDR3 spans 16 amino acids. V lost 0 bases to trimming and J lost 0 bases, with 9 bases between them. CDR1 is SGDLS, CDR2 YYNGEE, per germline. The CDR3 DNA is TGTGCCAGCAGCGTAGGCCTAACAGCAACTAATGAAAAACTGTTTTTT. Its protein is CASSVGLTATNEKLFF.

The V gene is TRBV24-1, the J gene TRBJ2-3, with TRBD1 identical over 7 bases. Per germline, CDR1 KGHDR and CDR2 SFDVKD. With V trimmed by 4 bases and J by 5 bases, 8 bases remained unmatched. This CDR3 is built from 15 residues. CDR3 bases: TGTGCCACCAGTGAGAGTGTGGGACAGAGAGATACGCAGTATTTT. Amino acid sequence: CATSESVGQRDTQYF.

The J gene is TRBJ2-3, the V gene TRBV25-1; TRBD2 might be the D (6 bases). V lost 4 bases to trimming and J lost 2 bases, with 10 bases between them. Per the germline V gene, CDR1 is MGHDK and CDR2 is SYGVNS. The CDR3 consists of 14 residues. CDR3 in DNA: TGTGCCAGCAGTGCGGGACTTTACACAGATACGCAGTATTTT. Residues: CASSAGLYTDTQYF.

This chain links TRBV15 with TRBJ1-5; 8 positions match TRBD1. The CDR3 covers 16 residues. The germline V gene has CDR1 LNHNV and CDR2 YYDKDF (reference sequence). Trimming cost V 0 bases and J 7 bases; bases outside gene matches: 8. The CDR3 coding sequence is TGTGCCACCAGCAGAGATTCAGGACAGGGTTTGCAGCCCCAGCATTTT. It specifies CATSRDSGQGLQPQHF.

V and J are TRBV4-3 and TRBJ1-4; maybe TRBD1 (6 bases). Looked up from germline, CDR1 is LGHNA and CDR2 is YSLEER. Deletions cut 1 base from V and 7 bases from J, with 16 bases between. The length of the CDR3 is 16 residues. The CDR3 sequence: CASSQVTWQGSEKLFF. Written as DNA, the CDR3 is TGCGCCAGCAGCCAAGTTACTTGGCAGGGGAGTGAAAAACTGTTTTTT.

The chain has TRBV14 and TRBJ2-3, with 7 nucleotides matching TRBD2. The trim removed 1 base at V and 0 bases at J, leaving 7 bases unmatched. Germline V gene data show CDR1 as SGHDN and CDR2 as FVKESK. This CDR3 has 17 residues. This CDR3 reads CASSQGFWTRSTDTQYF. The CDR3 bases are TGTGCCAGCAGCCAAGGATTTTGGACTAGAAGCACAGATACGCAGTATTTT.

The gene calls are TRBV27 and TRBJ2-3; D is unresolved. The CDR3 sequence is 13 residues long. Germline CDR1 and CDR2: MNHEY and SMNVEV (reference sequence). Trimming took 4 bases from V and 0 from J, leaving 5 bases between them. The CDR3 bases are TGTGCCAGCAGTTCGTTGAGCACAGATACGCAGTATTTT. It translates to CASSSLSTDTQYF.

The CDR3 loop reads CASSPRGDNLAKNIQYF. CDR3 sequence (DNA): TGTGCCAGCAGCCCCCGGGGAGACAACTTAGCCAAAAACATTCAGTACTTC. V is TRBV9 and J is TRBJ2-4; D is possibly TRBD2 (5 bases). Germline CDR1 SGDLS, CDR2 YYNGEE. The CDR3 is 17 residues long. The V end was cut by 4 bases, the J end by 0 bases, with 17 bases between.

This clone was seen just once. This chain links TRBV7-8 with TRBJ2-7, with 8 bases lining up with TRBD2. This CDR3 has 15 amino acids. Unmatched junction bases numbered 6, after V lost 5 bases and J lost 0 bases. Germline CDR1 and CDR2: SGHVS and FQNEAQ. The CDR3 protein is CASSIIAGRSYEQYF. As DNA, the CDR3 is TGTGCCAGCAGCATAATAGCGGGACGCTCCTACGAGCAGTACTTC.

The rearrangement joins TRBV13 to TRBJ1-4; D is undetermined. Trimming stripped 2 bases from V and 8 bases from J, with 12 bases between. This CDR3 contains 14 residues. Germline V gene data show CDR1 as PRHDT and CDR2 as FYEKMQ (reference sequence). CDR3 residues: CASSLRTMGEKLFF. As DNA, the CDR3 is TGTGCCAGCAGCTTACGAACCATGGGCGAAAAACTGTTTTTT.

This clone was observed a handful of times. The chain has TRBV2 and TRBJ1-5; 9 nucleotides align to TRBD1. Unmatched junction bases numbered 11, after V lost 2 bases and J lost 3 bases. The germline CDR1 and CDR2 sequences are SNHLY and FYNNEI. The CDR3 runs to 18 residues. Written as DNA, the CDR3 is TGTGCCAGCAGTGAACCCCGGGACAGGGCGACTTACAATCAGCCCCAGCATTTT. The encoded protein is CASSEPRDRATYNQPQHF. The complete variable domain, with remaining parts taken from reference TRBV2 and TRBJ1-5, reads EPEVTQTPSHQVTQMGQEVILRCVPISNHLYFYWYRQILGQKVEFLVSFYNNEISEKSEIFDDQFSVERPDGSNFTLKIRSTKLEDSAMYFCASSEPRDRATYNQPQHFGDGTRLSIL.

V and J are TRBV9 and TRBJ2-5; 11 bases agree with TRBD1. The CDR3 totals 15 residues. V shed 6 bases and J 5 bases; nucleotides not matched to a gene: 9. CDR1 and CDR2 from the germline V gene are SGDLS and YYNGEE. The CDR3 coding sequence is TGTGCCAGCACCATATCCGGGACAGGGGGTGAGACCCAGTACTTC. It encodes CASTISGTGGETQYF.

This clone was counted a few times. The chain links TRBV15 to TRBJ2-5, with D possibly matching TRBD1 (6 bases). The CDR3 is 15 amino acids. V shed 0 bases and J shed 4 bases, with 12 bases lying between them. CDR1 is LNHNV, CDR2 YYDKDF, per germline (reference sequence). CDR3 in amino acids: CATSRDPRGGETQYF. For the CDR3, the DNA is TGTGCCACCAGCAGAGATCCCAGGGGCGGAGAGACCCAGTACTTC. The full variable domain, completed using reference TRBV15 and TRBJ2-5, is DAMVIQNPRYQVTQFGKPVTLSCSQTLNHNVMYWYQQKSSQAPKLLFHYYDKDFNNEADTPDNFQSRRPNTSFCFLDIRSPGLGDTAMYLCATSRDPRGGETQYFGPGTRLLVL.

This rearrangement joins TRBV27 to TRBJ1-6; TRBD1 matches 10 bases. The germline V gene has CDR1 MNHEY and CDR2 SMNVEV (reference sequence). V was pared by 5 bases and J by 12 bases, with 4 bases of the junction left unmatched. The CDR3 consists of 13 residues. CDR3 residues: CASSADRGRPLHF. Written as DNA, the CDR3 is TGTGCCAGCAGTGCCGACAGGGGGCGACCCCTCCACTTT.

The chain combines TRBV3-1 (or the pseudogene TRBV3-2) with TRBJ2-5; D might be TRBD2 (5 bases). CDR3 size: 16 residues. The germline V gene encodes CDR1 LGHDT and CDR2 YNNKEL (reference sequence). The V gene lost 2 bases and the J gene lost 4 bases, with 17 bases spanning the gap. CDR3 loop: CASSQPTDPGGETQYF. The CDR3 DNA is TGTGCCAGCAGCCAACCCACGGACCCTGGAGGAGAGACCCAGTACTTC.

This CDR3 is CASSLSRVSYEQYF. DNA of the CDR3: TGTGCCAGCAGCTTAAGTCGGGTCTCCTACGAGCAGTACTTC. This chain joins TRBV7-8 and TRBJ2-7; unclear D gene. Germline V CDR1 and CDR2: SGHVS, FQNEAQ. The CDR3 loop spans 14 amino acids. Trimming stripped 2 bases from V and 0 bases from J, with 8 bases between.

A few counts support this clone. The V and J genes are TRBV7-9 and TRBJ2-7; D is perhaps TRBD1 (5 bases). Between the trimmed V and J ends, which lost 2 bases and 0 bases, there was a span of 11 bases. CDR3 length: 15 residues. Per the germline V gene, CDR1 is SEHNR and CDR2 is FQNEAQ (reference sequence). The CDR3 is CASSLSGLSSYEQYF. The CDR3 coding sequence is TGTGCCAGCAGCTTATCAGGGCTGAGCTCCTACGAGCAGTACTTC. The whole variable domain, filled in from reference TRBV7-9 and TRBJ2-7, reads DTGVSQNPRHKITKRGQNVTFRCDPISEHNRLYWYRQTLGQGPEFLTYFQNEAQLEKSRLLSDRFSAERPKGSFSTLEIQRTEQGDSAMYLCASSLSGLSSYEQYFGPGTRLTVT.

This chain uses TRBV5-1 with TRBJ2-5, with D maybe TRBD2 (5 bases). The CDR3 has 15 residues. Germline V gene lookup returns CDR1 SGHRS and CDR2 YFSETQ. The V end was cut by 0 bases, the J end by 1 base, with 10 bases between. CDR3 amino acids: CASSLALAGQETQYF. DNA of the CDR3: TGCGCCAGCAGCTTGGCGCTAGCCGGCCAAGAGACCCAGTACTTC.

The chain links TRBV5-8 to TRBJ1-2; D is perhaps TRBD1 (6 bases). The CDR3 extends over 17 amino acids. The V and J ends lost 3 bases and 6 bases respectively, with 24 bases between them. Germline V gene sequence: CDR1 SGHTS, CDR2 YDEGEE. The CDR3 is CASSWGIVGGQYHGYTF. CDR3 DNA sequence: TGTGCCAGCAGCTGGGGAATTGTGGGCGGACAGTACCATGGCTACACCTTC.

The chain is built from TRBV18 and TRBJ1-1; no clear D. The CDR3 is made up of 14 amino acids. Germline loops: CDR1 KGHSH, CDR2 LQKENI. The V end lost 6 bases, the J end lost 1 base, and 12 bases lay between the germline ends. The DNA for the CDR3 is TGTGCCAGCTCTCTCACCGGGAGGAACACTGAAGCTTTCTTT. Encoded protein: CASSLTGRNTEAFF.

This chain connects TRBV18 to TRBJ1-5; D is undetermined. The V gene's germline CDR1 is KGHSH and CDR2 LQKENI. The CDR3 runs 16 residues. The V gene lost 4 bases and the J gene lost 1 base, with 14 bases spanning the gap. CDR3 loop: CASSRTPLQSNQPQHF. In nucleotides, the CDR3 is TGTGCCAGCTCACGGACTCCCCTGCAAAGCAATCAGCCCCAGCATTTT.

A single count supports this clone. As DNA, the CDR3 is TGTGCCAGCAGTGGGGGACTGGGCTCTGGGGCCAACGTCCTGACTTTC. As protein: CASSGGLGSGANVLTF. The chain joins TRBV25-1 to TRBJ2-6, with D perhaps TRBD2 (6 bases). The CDR3 covers 16 residues. Trimming left V 4 bases short and J 0 bases short, with 10 bases between. The germline gives CDR1 MGHDK, CDR2 SYGVNS.

This chain joins TRBV30 and TRBJ1-2; maybe TRBD1 (5 bases). CDR1 and CDR2 (germline): GTSNPN, SVGIG (reference sequence). The CDR3 runs 13 residues. V gave up 5 bases and J gave up 2 bases, with 12 bases separating them. The CDR3 bases are TGTGCCTGGGCGGGGGTTCCAAACTATGGCTACACCTTC. It codes for CAWAGVPNYGYTF. Combining the CDR3 with reference TRBV30 and TRBJ1-2 gives the whole variable domain SQTIHQWPATLVQPVGSPLSLECTVEGTSNPNLYWYRQAAGRGLQLLFYSVGIGQISSEVPQNLSASRPQDRQFILSSKKLLLSDSGFYLCAWAGVPNYGYTFGSGTRLTVV.